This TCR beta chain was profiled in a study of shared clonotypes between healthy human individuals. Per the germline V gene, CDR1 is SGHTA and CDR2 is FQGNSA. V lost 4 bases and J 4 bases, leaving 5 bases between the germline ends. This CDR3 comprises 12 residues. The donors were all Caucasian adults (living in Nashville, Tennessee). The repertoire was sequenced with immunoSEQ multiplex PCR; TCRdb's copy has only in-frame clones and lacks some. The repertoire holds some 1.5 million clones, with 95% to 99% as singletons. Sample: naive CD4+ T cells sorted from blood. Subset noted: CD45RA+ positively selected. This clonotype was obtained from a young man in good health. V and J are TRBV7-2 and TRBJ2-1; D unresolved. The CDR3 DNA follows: TGTGCCAGCAGCTACACTTACAATGAGCAGTTCTTC. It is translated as CASSYTYNEQFF.